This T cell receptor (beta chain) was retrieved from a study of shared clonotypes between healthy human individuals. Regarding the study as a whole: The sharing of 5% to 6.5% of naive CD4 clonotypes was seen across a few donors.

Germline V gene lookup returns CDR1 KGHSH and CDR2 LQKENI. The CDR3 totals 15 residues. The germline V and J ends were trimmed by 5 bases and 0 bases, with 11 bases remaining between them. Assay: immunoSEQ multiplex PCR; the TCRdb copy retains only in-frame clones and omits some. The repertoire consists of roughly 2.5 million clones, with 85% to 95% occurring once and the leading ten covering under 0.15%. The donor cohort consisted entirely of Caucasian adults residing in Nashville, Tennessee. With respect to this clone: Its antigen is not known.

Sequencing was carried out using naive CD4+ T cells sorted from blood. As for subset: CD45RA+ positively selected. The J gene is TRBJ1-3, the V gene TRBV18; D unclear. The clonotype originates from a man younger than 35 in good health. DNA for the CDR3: TGTGCCAGCTCAGCGACCGAGAGCTCTGGAAACACCATATATTTT. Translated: CASSATESSGNTIYF.